This T cell receptor (beta chain) was recorded in a study of shared clonotypes between healthy human individuals. General study findings and limits: There were few donors, and this limited the genetic and exposure-history diversity represented.

A remark on this clone: Its specificity is unknown.

TCRdb keeps only in-frame clones here, not all; method: immunoSEQ multiplex PCR. The table includes about half a million clones, approximately 77% detected once. With 5 bases clipped from V and 3 bases from J, the junction kept 6 bases outside the gene matches. The CDR3 has 14 residues. Germline V gene sequence: CDR1 MDHEN, CDR2 SYDVKM. The donor population consisted of healthy HIV-negative adults with no recent acute infections or vaccinations. The material sequenced was PBMCs. This chain joins TRBV28 and TRBJ1-1, with 7 bases fitting TRBD1. This receptor was obtained from a woman aged 40 to 50 in good health. Some clones in this sample may be carry-over from other donors' samples. DNA for the CDR3: TGTGCCAGCAGTCGACAGGGATGGGACACTGAAGCTTTCTTT. Its protein product is CASSRQGWDTEAFF. The full variable domain, its missing parts supplied by reference TRBV28 and TRBJ1-1, is DVKVTQSSRYLVKRTGEKVFLECVQDMDHENMFWYRQDPGLGLRLIYFSYDVKMKEKGDIPEGYSVSREKKERFSLILESASTNQTSMYLCASSRQGWDTEAFFGQGTRLTVV.